The sequence of this TCR beta chain was determined in a study of blood T cell repertoires in COVID-19. Whole-study context: Acute-phase and convalescent COVID-19 samples originated in the United States, Italy and Spain.

Generated by immunoSEQ multiplex PCR, the TCRdb table keeps only in-frame clones and is missing some. Of more than 50,000 clones detected, approximately 87% appear once; the ten largest clones hold approximately 4%. Per the germline V gene, CDR1 is MGHDK and CDR2 is SYGVNS. With V trimmed by 7 bases and J by 7 bases, 14 bases remained unmatched. The CDR3 sequence is 15 residues long. The sequenced sample consisted of peripheral blood. The TCR sequence derives from a human donor in a cohort sampled during active COVID-19. The rearrangement uses TRBV25-1 and TRBJ1-2; the match to TRBD1 covers 8 bases. In DNA, the CDR3 is TGTGCCAGCATCGACGACAGGGGATTAACAGGTGGCTACACCTTC. Protein product: CASIDDRGLTGGYTF.